These T cell receptor beta chains were read from a single sample in a study of tumor-infiltrating lymphocytes in glioblastoma multiforme. TCRdb called the multiplex PCR reads again in MiXCR, with one record for every CDR3 protein. This sample has more than 13,000 distinct CDR3 sequences, with 70% to 75% found just once. The specimen sequenced was brain tumor tissue. The receptors come from a male donor with glioblastoma. CDR3s include the opening cysteine and the closing phenylalanine or tryptophan. D genes are given only for firm matches. Size values are once, few and many counts, or a class for expanded clones, and some rows have none.

J gene: TRBJ2-7; D gene: TRBD2; clone size: medium-sized; V gene: TRBV20-1; CDR3 protein: CSANLRTSGLPGQYF; CDR3 DNA: TGCAGTGCCAACCTTCGGACTAGCGGGCTCCCGGGGCAGTACTTC
J gene: TRBJ2-3; D gene: -; clone size: -; V gene: TRBV11-2; CDR3 protein: CASSLWSEETDTQYF; CDR3 DNA: TGTGCCAGCAGCTTATGGTCTGAGGAAACAGATACGCAGTATTTT
J gene: TRBJ1-5; D gene: -; clone size: -; V gene: TRBV11-3; CDR3 protein: CASSFTGDSNQPQHF; CDR3 DNA: TGTGCCAGCAGCTTTACAGGTGATAGCAATCAGCCCCAGCATTTT
J gene: TRBJ2-5; D gene: -; clone size: -; V gene: TRBV11-2; CDR3 protein: CASSPASQKRVTQYF; CDR3 DNA: TGTGCCAGCAGCCCAGCCTCCCAGAAGAGGGTAACCCAGTACTTC
J gene: TRBJ2-1; D gene: TRBD2; clone size: few; V gene: TRBV20-1; CDR3 protein: CSARKAGDANEQFF; CDR3 DNA: TGCAGTGCTAGAAAGGCGGGAGACGCCAATGAGCAGTTCTTC
J gene: TRBJ2-1; D gene: -; clone size: -; V gene: TRBV6-6; CDR3 protein: CASAEAELLGEQFF; CDR3 DNA: TGTGCCAGCGCGGAGGCAGAGCTCCTAGGTGAGCAGTTCTTC
J gene: TRBJ1-5; D gene: TRBD1; clone size: -; V gene: TRBV4-2; CDR3 protein: CASSQDGSDREIGQPQHF; CDR3 DNA: TGTGCCAGCAGCCAAGATGGGTCGGACAGGGAGATCGGCCAGCCCCAGCATTTT
J gene: TRBJ2-7; D gene: -; clone size: -; V gene: TRBV10-3; CDR3 protein: CAGAGASKHEQYF; CDR3 DNA: TGTGCCGGCGCCGGGGCTAGCAAACACGAGCAGTACTTC
J gene: TRBJ1-1; D gene: -; clone size: -; V gene: TRBV4-1; CDR3 protein: CASNPEILTEAFF; CDR3 DNA: TGCGCCAGCAACCCAGAGATTTTGACTGAAGCTTTCTTT
J gene: TRBJ2-7; D gene: -; clone size: -; V gene: TRBV5-4; CDR3 protein: CASSLAGNYEQYF; CDR3 DNA: TGTGCCAGCAGCTTGGCAGGGAACTACGAGCAGTACTTC
J gene: TRBJ2-4; D gene: -; clone size: -; V gene: TRBV5-6; CDR3 protein: CASSLAVRGNIQYF; CDR3 DNA: TGTGCCAGCAGCTTGGCTGTCCGGGGGAACATTCAGTACTTC
J gene: TRBJ1-6; D gene: -; clone size: -; V gene: TRBV6-5; CDR3 protein: CTSSYLGGSPLHF; CDR3 DNA: TGTACTAGCAGTTACCTTGGGGGTTCACCCCTCCACTTT
J gene: TRBJ1-5; D gene: -; clone size: -; V gene: TRBV30; CDR3 protein: CAWSGQADQPQHF; CDR3 DNA: TGTGCCTGGAGTGGCCAGGCGGATCAGCCCCAGCATTTT
J gene: TRBJ1-5; D gene: TRBD1; clone size: -; V gene: TRBV20-1; CDR3 protein: CSAGRGQGPGGPPQHF; CDR3 DNA: TGCAGTGCGGGACGAGGACAGGGGCCCGGCGGGCCGCCCCAGCATTTT
J gene: TRBJ2-1; D gene: TRBD2; clone size: -; V gene: TRBV29-1; CDR3 protein: CSVEGLAGYNEQFF; CDR3 DNA: TGCAGCGTTGAGGGACTAGCGGGCTACAATGAGCAGTTCTTC
J gene: TRBJ2-7; D gene: -; clone size: -; V gene: TRBV28; CDR3 protein: CASITGEASSYEQYF; CDR3 DNA: TGTGCCAGCATCACAGGAGAGGCCAGCTCTTACGAGCAGTACTTC
J gene: TRBJ1-2; D gene: TRBD1; clone size: -; V gene: TRBV20-1; CDR3 protein: CSAPRQGAGYGYTF; CDR3 DNA: TGCAGTGCTCCCCGACAGGGGGCCGGCTATGGCTACACCTTC
J gene: TRBJ2-7; D gene: -; clone size: -; V gene: TRBV28; CDR3 protein: CASSGSYEQYF; CDR3 DNA: TGTGCCAGCAGTGGGAGCTACGAGCAGTACTTC
J gene: TRBJ1-6; D gene: -; clone size: -; V gene: TRBV6-1; CDR3 protein: CASSEEIGSNSPLHF; CDR3 DNA: TGTGCCAGCAGTGAAGAAATCGGTAGTAATTCACCCCTCCACTTT
J gene: TRBJ1-4; D gene: TRBD1; clone size: -; V gene: TRBV20-1; CDR3 protein: CSASRGQEWGKLVF; CDR3 DNA: TGCAGTGCTTCCCGAGGACAGGAATGGGGGAAACTGGTTTTC
J gene: TRBJ1-1; D gene: TRBD1; clone size: -; V gene: TRBV7-8; CDR3 protein: CANSPRGPGTGTVTEAFF; CDR3 DNA: TGTGCCAATAGCCCCAGGGGTCCCGGGACAGGAACGGTAACTGAAGCTTTCTTT
J gene: TRBJ2-1; D gene: -; clone size: -; V gene: TRBV20-1; CDR3 protein: CSARAASRFAHEQFF; CDR3 DNA: TGCAGTGCTAGAGCGGCTAGCAGGTTTGCCCATGAGCAGTTCTTC
J gene: TRBJ2-1; D gene: TRBD2; clone size: many; V gene: TRBV7-9; CDR3 protein: CASSLTVTSGRHEQFF; CDR3 DNA: TGTGCCAGCAGCCTTACGGTCACTAGCGGGAGACATGAGCAGTTCTTC
J gene: TRBJ2-7; D gene: -; clone size: -; V gene: TRBV6-2/TRBV6-3; CDR3 protein: CASSYGKLGERYF; CDR3 DNA: TGTGCCAGTAGTTACGGGAAACTGGGCGAGCGGTACTTC
J gene: TRBJ1-6; D gene: -; clone size: -; V gene: TRBV20-1; CDR3 protein: CSDRVRGPVNSPLHF; CDR3 DNA: TGCAGTGATAGAGTGCGGGGTCCCGTGAATTCACCCCTCCACTTT
J gene: TRBJ2-7; D gene: TRBD1; clone size: many; V gene: TRBV11-1; CDR3 protein: CASLARLDRGYEQYF; CDR3 DNA: TGTGCCAGCTTAGCGCGTCTGGACAGGGGGTACGAGCAGTACTTC
J gene: TRBJ2-7; D gene: TRBD1; clone size: -; V gene: TRBV11-3; CDR3 protein: CASSSGQGGEQYF; CDR3 DNA: TGTGCCAGCAGCTCGGGACAGGGGGGCGAGCAGTACTTC
J gene: TRBJ2-5; D gene: -; clone size: few; V gene: TRBV29-1; CDR3 protein: CSVEEHSRHQETQYF; CDR3 DNA: TGCAGCGTTGAAGAGCACAGCCGCCACCAAGAGACCCAGTACTTC
J gene: TRBJ1-5; D gene: -; clone size: -; V gene: TRBV6-5; CDR3 protein: CASSPRTAPGQPQHF; CDR3 DNA: TGTGCCAGCAGTCCCCGGACTGCCCCTGGGCAGCCCCAGCATTTT
J gene: TRBJ1-1; D gene: -; clone size: -; V gene: TRBV6-5; CDR3 protein: CASSYSIMRMNTEAFF; CDR3 DNA: TGTGCCAGCAGTTACTCGATTATGCGAATGAACACTGAAGCTTTCTTT
J gene: TRBJ2-1; D gene: -; clone size: -; V gene: TRBV11-3; CDR3 protein: CDGSSRGEGEQFF; CDR3 DNA: TGTGACGGCAGCTCGAGGGGGGAGGGTGAGCAATTCTTC
J gene: TRBJ2-3; D gene: -; clone size: -; V gene: TRBV11-2; CDR3 protein: CASSLGVQDTQYF; CDR3 DNA: TGTGCCAGCAGCTTGGGGGTGCAAGATACGCAGTATTTT
J gene: TRBJ2-2; D gene: TRBD2; clone size: -; V gene: TRBV11-2; CDR3 protein: CASTPSFGQGLAVNTGELLF; CDR3 DNA: TGTGCCAGCACCCCCTCATTCGGTCAAGGGCTAGCGGTAAACACCGGGGAGCTCCTTTTT
J gene: TRBJ2-5; D gene: -; clone size: medium-sized; V gene: TRBV20-1; CDR3 protein: CSARDWLGETQYF; CDR3 DNA: TGCAGTGCTAGAGATTGGCTCGGTGAGACCCAGTACTTC
J gene: TRBJ2-1; D gene: TRBD2; clone size: -; V gene: TRBV6-5; CDR3 protein: CASSPRLAGGEQFF; CDR3 DNA: TGTGCCAGCAGCCCAAGACTAGCGGGCGGTGAGCAGTTCTTC
J gene: TRBJ1-1; D gene: TRBD1; clone size: few; V gene: TRBV6-5; CDR3 protein: CASRGQGKNTEASF; CDR3 DNA: TGTGCCAGCAGGGGACAGGGGAAAAACACTGAGGCTTCCTTT
J gene: TRBJ1-5; D gene: -; clone size: -; V gene: TRBV12-3/TRBV12-4; CDR3 protein: CASSKSAQGTTQHF; CDR3 DNA: TGTGCCAGCAGTAAATCGGCACAGGGTACAACTCAGCATTTT
J gene: TRBJ1-4; D gene: -; clone size: -; V gene: TRBV11-2; CDR3 protein: CTSGSRQGAVFF; CDR3 DNA: TGTACTAGCGGCTCCAGACAAGGGGCCGTGTTTTTT
J gene: TRBJ2-5; D gene: -; clone size: -; V gene: TRBV28; CDR3 protein: CASSLGGRQETQYF; CDR3 DNA: TGTGCCAGCAGTTTGGGGGGTCGACAAGAGACCCAGTACTTC
J gene: TRBJ1-1; D gene: -; clone size: medium-sized; V gene: TRBV6-1; CDR3 protein: CASSESYPGGTEAFF; CDR3 DNA: TGTGCCAGCAGTGAATCCTACCCGGGGGGCACTGAAGCTTTCTTT
J gene: TRBJ2-1; D gene: -; clone size: -; V gene: TRBV11-2; CDR3 protein: CASSLEVSSYEEQFF; CDR3 DNA: TGTGCCAGCAGCTTAGAGGTTAGCTCCTACGAAGAGCAGTTCTTT
J gene: TRBJ2-7; D gene: -; clone size: medium-sized; V gene: TRBV7-8; CDR3 protein: CASQLGTADYEQYF; CDR3 DNA: TGTGCCAGCCAACTAGGAACAGCTGACTACGAGCAGTACTTC
J gene: TRBJ2-2; D gene: -; clone size: -; V gene: TRBV6-1; CDR3 protein: CASSDTRQPTGQLFF; CDR3 DNA: TGTGCCAGCAGTGATACCCGACAACCCACCGGGCAGCTGTTTTTT
J gene: TRBJ2-1; D gene: -; clone size: few; V gene: TRBV6-5; CDR3 protein: CASSPRPYSDGQFF; CDR3 DNA: TGTGCCAGCAGTCCCAGGCCCTATAGCGACGGGCAGTTCTTC
J gene: TRBJ2-1; D gene: -; clone size: -; V gene: TRBV6-6; CDR3 protein: CASSSRTYNEQFF; CDR3 DNA: TGTGCCAGCAGTTCTCGTACCTACAATGAGCAGTTCTTC
J gene: TRBJ1-4; D gene: -; clone size: -; V gene: TRBV6-5; CDR3 protein: CASSYSGRWIWGEKLSF; CDR3 DNA: TGCGCCAGCAGTTATTCAGGGAGGTGGATCTGGGGTGAAAAACTGTCTTTT
J gene: TRBJ1-3; D gene: -; clone size: -; V gene: TRBV6-5; CDR3 protein: CASKERSSSGDTTYF; CDR3 DNA: TGTGCCAGCAAAGAGAGGTCAAGCTCTGGAGACACCACATATTTT
J gene: TRBJ2-3; D gene: -; clone size: -; V gene: TRBV6-2/TRBV6-3; CDR3 protein: CASSPRMGGDTQYF; CDR3 DNA: TGTGCCAGCAGTCCTCGGATGGGAGGAGATACGCAGTATTTT
J gene: TRBJ2-7; D gene: -; clone size: -; V gene: TRBV10-3; CDR3 protein: CAISAGGNYEQYF; CDR3 DNA: TGTGCCATCAGTGCAGGCGGAAACTACGAGCAGTACTTC
J gene: TRBJ2-1; D gene: -; clone size: -; V gene: TRBV29-1; CDR3 protein: CSGGAGSGGVQREQFF; CDR3 DNA: TGCAGCGGTGGGGCAGGTAGCGGAGGGGTCCAACGTGAGCAATTCTTT
J gene: TRBJ2-1; D gene: TRBD2; clone size: -; V gene: TRBV6-1; CDR3 protein: CASSETSGGYNEQFF; CDR3 DNA: TGTGCCAGCAGTGAAACTAGCGGGGGGTACAATGAGCAGTTCTTC
J gene: TRBJ2-3; D gene: -; clone size: once; V gene: TRBV6-1; CDR3 protein: CASKKEGEADTQYF; CDR3 DNA: TGTGCCAGCAAGAAGGAGGGGGAAGCAGATACGCAGTATTTT
J gene: TRBJ2-6; D gene: TRBD1; clone size: -; V gene: TRBV20-1; CDR3 protein: CGAAEDRGVSGANVLTF; CDR3 DNA: TGCGGTGCGGCTGAGGACAGGGGGGTCTCTGGGGCCAACGTCCTGACTTTC
J gene: TRBJ2-5; D gene: -; clone size: medium-sized; V gene: TRBV20-1; CDR3 protein: CSAPGQSQETQYF; CDR3 DNA: TGCAGTGCTCCGGGCCAGTCCCAAGAGACCCAGTACTTC
J gene: TRBJ1-6; D gene: TRBD1; clone size: few; V gene: TRBV20-1; CDR3 protein: CSANTGTGNSPLHF; CDR3 DNA: TGCAGTGCTAATACCGGGACAGGGAATTCACCCCTCCACTTT